The entry that follows covers one T cell receptor beta chain sequence. The data belong to a study of shared clonotypes between healthy human individuals. The protocol was immunoSEQ multiplex PCR, while the TCRdb copy is restricted to in-frame clones and leaves out a portion. The sample yields about 710,000 clones, 72% seen once. The CDR3 extends over 13 amino acids. Germline CDR1 and CDR2: SGHRS and YFSETQ. V lost 4 bases, J lost 3 bases, and 9 bases lay in between. The V gene is TRBV5-1, the J gene TRBJ2-3; D remains ambiguous. This sequence originates from a woman in her thirties in good health. The sample taken for sequencing was memory CD4+ T cells sorted from blood. Subset meaning: CD45RA-negative fraction. CDR3 in DNA: TGCGCCAGCAGCCCCCCCACTACAGATACGCAGTATTTT. Amino acid sequence: CASSPPTTDTQYF.